Reported below is one TCR beta chain. The data are from a study of cytomegalovirus exposure and HLA in healthy donors. The primer mix had 60 Vbeta and 13 Jbeta primers. This table comes from immunoSEQ multiplex PCR, and its TCRdb copy is limited to in-frame clones, with some not included. The sample records under 200,000 clones, less than 90% being singletons. Germline lookup yields CDR1 LNHDA and CDR2 SQIVND (reference sequence). This CDR3 has 13 amino acids. V lost 8 bases to trimming and J lost 5 bases, with 16 bases between them. Material: PBMCs. This chain links TRBV19 with TRBJ2-7; D may be TRBD1 (5 bases). The sequence came from a man aged 25 to 40 in good health and CMV-seronegative. CDR3 in amino acids: CASRARRDNEQYF. The CDR3 DNA sequence: TGTGCCAGTCGGGCGCGCAGGGATAACGAGCAGTACTTC.